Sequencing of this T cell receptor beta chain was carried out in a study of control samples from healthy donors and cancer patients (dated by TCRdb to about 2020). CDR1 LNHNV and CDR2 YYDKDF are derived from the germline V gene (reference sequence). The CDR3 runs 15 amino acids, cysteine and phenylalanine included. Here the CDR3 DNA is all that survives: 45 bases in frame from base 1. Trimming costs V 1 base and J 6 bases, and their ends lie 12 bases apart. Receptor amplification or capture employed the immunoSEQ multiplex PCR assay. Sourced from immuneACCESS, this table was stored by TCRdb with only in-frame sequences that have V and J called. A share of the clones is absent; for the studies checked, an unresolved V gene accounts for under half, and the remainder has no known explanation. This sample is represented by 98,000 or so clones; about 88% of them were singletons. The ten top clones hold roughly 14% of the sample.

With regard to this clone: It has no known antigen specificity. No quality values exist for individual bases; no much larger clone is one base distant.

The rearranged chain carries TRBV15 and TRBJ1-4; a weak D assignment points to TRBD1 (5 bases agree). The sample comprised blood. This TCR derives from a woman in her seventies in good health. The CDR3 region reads CATSRGLGVDEKLFF. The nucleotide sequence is TGTGCCACCAGCAGAGGTTTAGGGGTGGATGAAAAACTGTTTTTT. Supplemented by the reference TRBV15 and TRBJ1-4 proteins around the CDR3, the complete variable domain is DAMVIQNPRYQVTQFGKPVTLSCSQTLNHNVMYWYQQKSSQAPKLLFHYYDKDFNNEADTPDNFQSRRPNTSFCFLDIRSPGLGDTAMYLCATSRGLGVDEKLFFGSGTQLSVL.